This T cell receptor beta chain was sequenced during a study of blood T cells in healthy people across ages. The study's findings and limits: Any changes in expanded clonotypes were possibly confounded, as donor CMV status remained unknown.

The CDR3 contains 13 residues. The germline V gene has CDR1 SNHLY and CDR2 FYNNEI. Alongside a J-beta primer mix, a sample-barcoded 5' primer served in a second PCR lasting about 7 to 11 cycles. A single record per CDR3 protein comes from TCRdb applying MiXCR to the 5' RACE reads. In the table there are under 850,000 distinct CDR3 sequences, around 36% of which are singletons. This clonotype showed up many times. Its antigen is not identified. At one of its ends the junction is not consistent with the germline gene, which may arise from a read error. What was sequenced was blood. This TCR was recovered from a man younger than 35 in good health. J is TRBJ2-7 and V is TRBV2; D perhaps matches TRBD1 (6 bases). The CDR3 here is CASREGTPYEQYF. In DNA, the CDR3 is TGTGCCAGCAGGGAAGGGACACCCTACGAGCAGTACTTC.